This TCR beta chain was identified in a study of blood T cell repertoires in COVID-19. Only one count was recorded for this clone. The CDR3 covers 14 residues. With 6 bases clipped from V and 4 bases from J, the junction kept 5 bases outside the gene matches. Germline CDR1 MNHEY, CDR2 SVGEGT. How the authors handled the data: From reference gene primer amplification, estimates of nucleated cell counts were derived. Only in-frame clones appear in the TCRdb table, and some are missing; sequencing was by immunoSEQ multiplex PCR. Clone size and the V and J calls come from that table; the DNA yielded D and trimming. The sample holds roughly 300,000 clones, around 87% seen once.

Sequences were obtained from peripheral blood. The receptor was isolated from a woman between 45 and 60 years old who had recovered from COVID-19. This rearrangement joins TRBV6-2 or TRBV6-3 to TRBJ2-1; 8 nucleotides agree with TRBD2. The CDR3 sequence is CASSPSGGYNEQFF. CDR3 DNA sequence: TGTGCCAGCAGCCCCAGCGGGGGTTACAATGAGCAGTTCTTC.